This paragraph covers one T cell receptor beta chain sequence. These data come from a study of cytomegalovirus exposure and HLA in healthy donors. The PCR had 60 Vbeta and 13 Jbeta primers. The repertoire was sequenced with immunoSEQ multiplex PCR; TCRdb's copy has only in-frame clones and lacks some. The sample lists about 140,000 clones, 60% to 80% occurring once. In nominal health when sampled, donors likely had unrecorded immune exposures nonetheless. The germline CDR1 and CDR2 sequences are MRHNA and SNTAGT. V lost 6 bases and J lost 7; bases outside the gene matches: 8. This CDR3 is 13 amino acids long.

This clonotype originated in a woman aged 30 to 39 in good health and CMV-seronegative. The specimen sequenced was PBMCs. The chain recombines TRBV6-4 with TRBJ1-1, with 7 bases that match TRBD1. CDR3 region: CASSPQGGGEAFF. CDR3 coding DNA: TGTGCCAGCAGCCCTCAGGGGGGAGGTGAAGCTTTCTTT.